These 14 T cell receptor beta chains share one sample of origin, sequenced in a study of blood T cell repertoires in COVID-19. Some clones are missing from TCRdb's copy, which holds only in-frame ones; the method was immunoSEQ multiplex PCR. The sample comprises about 300,000 clones, around nine tenths of which are singletons, and under 6.5% rests with the top ten. Sequencing was performed on PBMCs or T cells enriched from blood (not recorded which). The receptor source for this set is a woman in her twenties or thirties who had recovered from COVID-19.

V gene TRBV5-1 combines with J gene TRBJ2-1; a possible D gene is TRBD2 (6 bases). The V end was cut by 3 bases, the J end by 4 bases, with 17 bases between. The germline V gene encodes CDR1 SGHRS and CDR2 YFSETQ. There are 16 residues in the CDR3. The CDR3 protein is CASSSSGLQAYNEQFF. CDR3 DNA sequence: TGCGCCAGCAGCTCGTCGGGACTCCAGGCTTACAATGAGCAGTTCTTC.

The chain uses TRBV19 and TRBJ1-1; tentative D call: TRBD1 (5 bases). Trimming left V 5 bases short and J 4 bases short, with 14 bases between. CDR3 length: 14 residues. Germline values: CDR1 LNHDA, CDR2 SQIVND (reference sequence). The DNA of the CDR3 is TGTGCCAGTAGTCCCCGGAGGGGCGGCACTGAAGCTTTCTTT. This encodes CASSPRRGGTEAFF.

This chain connects TRBV9 to TRBJ1-1, with a tentative D call TRBD1 (5 bases). The CDR3 is 17 residues long. Germline V gene data show CDR1 as SGDLS and CDR2 as YYNGEE. V dropped 4 bases and J dropped 1 base, with 20 bases sitting between them. CDR3 region: CASSTRDYLLKNTEAFF. The DNA of the CDR3 is TGTGCCAGCAGCACCCGGGACTACCTCCTTAAGAACACTGAAGCTTTCTTT. Combining the CDR3 with reference TRBV9 and TRBJ1-1 gives the whole variable domain DSGVTQTPKHLITATGQRVTLRCSPRSGDLSVYWYQQSLDQGLQFLIQYYNGEERAKGNILERFSAQQFPDLHSELNLSSLELGDSALYFCASSTRDYLLKNTEAFFGQGTRLTVV.

The chain links TRBV28 to TRBJ1-5, with 7 bases aligning to TRBD1. The CDR3 extends over 19 amino acids. V lost 3 bases to trimming and J lost 0 bases; unmatched junction nucleotides: 14. Germline V CDR1 and CDR2: MDHEN, SYDVKM. CDR3 protein: CASSFRYGGQILSNQPQHF. Written as DNA, the CDR3 is TGTGCCAGCAGTTTCAGGTACGGGGGACAGATTCTTAGCAATCAGCCCCAGCATTTT.

The rearrangement uses TRBV4-3 and TRBJ1-2; 8 bases are shared with TRBD1. Germline V CDR1 and CDR2: LGHNA, YSLEER. The CDR3 consists of 16 residues. V shed 0 bases and J 4 bases; nucleotides not matched to a gene: 7. Written as DNA, the CDR3 is TGCGCCAGCAGCCAAGATCTTTCGGACAGGGCCTATGGCTACACCTTC. Protein product: CASSQDLSDRAYGYTF.

The J gene is TRBJ2-1, the V gene TRBV28, with D perhaps matching TRBD1 (5 bases). Germline V gene lookup returns CDR1 MDHEN and CDR2 SYDVKM. The CDR3 extends over 14 amino acids. Trimming took off 5 bases at V and 10 bases at J, with 18 bases between the two ends. The CDR3 sequence is CASSLQDPPGEQFF. Here the CDR3 DNA reads TGTGCCAGCAGTCTACAGGACCCCCCCGGGGAGCAGTTCTTC. Full variable domain (rest looked up from reference TRBV28 and TRBJ2-1): DVKVTQSSRYLVKRTGEKVFLECVQDMDHENMFWYRQDPGLGLRLIYFSYDVKMKEKGDIPEGYSVSREKKERFSLILESASTNQTSMYLCASSLQDPPGEQFFGPGTRLTVL.

The chain is built from TRBV30 and TRBJ2-7, with D maybe TRBD2 (5 bases). Germline values: CDR1 GTSNPN, CDR2 SVGIG (reference sequence). V lost 0 bases to trimming and J lost 5 bases, with 14 bases between them. The CDR3 spans 14 residues. CDR3 nucleotides: TGTGCCTGGAGTGTACTCGTCGGGGTGGACGAGCAGTACTTC. This encodes CAWSVLVGVDEQYF.

This chain links TRBV7-9 with TRBJ1-2, with D possibly being TRBD1 (5 bases). This CDR3 region has 13 residues. V was clipped by 0 bases and J by 8 bases, with 10 bases between them. Looked up from germline, CDR1 is SEHNR and CDR2 is FQNEAQ (reference sequence). Here the CDR3 reads CASSLAQANGYTF. The DNA of the CDR3 is TGTGCCAGCAGCTTAGCACAGGCAAACGGCTACACCTTC. The full variable domain, completed using reference TRBV7-9 and TRBJ1-2, is DTGVSQNPRHKITKRGQNVTFRCDPISEHNRLYWYRQTLGQGPEFLTYFQNEAQLEKSRLLSDRFSAERPKGSFSTLEIQRTEQGDSAMYLCASSLAQANGYTFGSGTRLTVV.

The chain couples TRBV2 to TRBJ2-2; the match to TRBD1 covers 7 bases. V lost 8 bases and J lost 4; bases outside the gene matches: 4. This CDR3 spans 13 amino acids. Germline CDR1 and CDR2: SNHLY and FYNNEI. CDR3 nucleotides: TGTGCCAGCTTGGGACAGACCACCGGGGAGCTGTTTTTT. Translated: CASLGQTTGELFF.

This chain links TRBV29-1 with TRBJ1-2; 11 bases are a match to TRBD1. After removal of 6 bases from V and 4 bases from J, the junction contained 4 bases not matched to a gene. This CDR3 has 13 residues. Germline CDR1 and CDR2: SQVTM and ANQGSEA. Here the CDR3 DNA reads TGCAGCGTAGGACAGGGGGCGGGCTATGGCTACACCTTC. It translates to CSVGQGAGYGYTF.

The rearrangement uses TRBV10-3 and TRBJ1-1; D remains ambiguous. Germline V CDR1 and CDR2: ENHRY, SYGVKD. The CDR3 length is 14 residues. Deletions cut 10 bases from V and 1 base from J, with 16 bases between. In DNA form, the CDR3 reads TGTGCCACCACCACCGCGACACAGAACACTGAAGCTTTCTTT. Residues: CATTTATQNTEAFF.

This sequence joins TRBV7-3 and TRBJ2-5; 9 nucleotides match TRBD1. This CDR3 region has 15 residues. With V trimmed by 4 bases and J by 5 bases, 8 bases remained unmatched. Germline CDR1 reads SGHTA; CDR2 reads FQGTGA. CDR3 sequence: CASSSGTGLKETQYF. CDR3 in DNA: TGTGCCAGCAGCTCCGGGACAGGGCTAAAGGAGACCCAGTACTTC.

The chain has TRBV6-6 and TRBJ1-2, with D tentatively TRBD1 (6 bases). This CDR3 is 16 amino acids long. Trimming left V 5 bases short and J 1 base short, with 17 bases between. From germline, CDR1 is MNHNY and CDR2 SVGAGI (reference sequence). CDR3 sequence reads: CASSRTQQGYNYGYTF. As DNA, the CDR3 is TGTGCCAGCAGTCGAACACAACAGGGTTATAACTATGGCTACACCTTC.

The chain carries TRBV3-1 (or the pseudogene TRBV3-2) and TRBJ1-5; D remains ambiguous. Germline lookup yields CDR1 LGHDT and CDR2 YNNKEL (reference sequence). The V end lost 4 bases, the J end lost 7 bases, and 8 bases lay between the germline ends. CDR3 length equals 12 residues. The CDR3 nucleotides read TGTGCCAGCAGCCTGCTGGGCCAGCCCCAGCATTTT. The encoded protein is CASSLLGQPQHF.